These 3 T cell receptor beta chains were all obtained from the same sample, sequenced in a study of T cell repertoires in cytomegalovirus infection. A single record per CDR3 protein comes from TCRdb applying MiXCR to the reads. The sample consists of about 500,000 distinct CDR3 sequences, about 33% of them appearing once. These receptors' antigens are unknown. The sample in question was cultured PBMCs, obtained from culture after CMV antigen stimulation. Every receptor here comes from a human donor in good health (CMV status not recorded). Some clones in this sample may be carry-over from other donors' samples.

The chain employs TRBV12-3 or TRBV12-4 and TRBJ2-7; D is unclear. The germline V and J ends were trimmed by 3 bases and 5 bases, with 2 bases remaining between them. CDR3 length: 10 residues. The CDR3 nucleotides are TGTGCCAGCAGTTTCAACGAGCAGTACTTC. It specifies CASSFNEQYF.

The chain recombines TRBV6-2 or TRBV6-3 with TRBJ2-7; tentatively, D is TRBD2 (5 bases). There are 14 residues in the CDR3. Germline values: CDR1 MNHEY, CDR2 SVGEGT. V lost 5 bases and J 0 bases, leaving 11 bases between the germline ends. The DNA of the CDR3 is TGTGCCAGCAGTGAAGAGGGAAGCTCCTACGAGCAGTACGTC. The encoded protein is CASSEEGSSYEQYV.

The DNA for the CDR3 is TGTGCCAGCAGCCCGTCGAGCGCGGGGAGGGTTGGTTGGATGGCTAATGAAAAACTGTTTTTT. Its protein product is CASSPSSAGRVGWMANEKLFF. The genes are TRBV7-8 and TRBJ1-4; D call uncertain. This CDR3 is built from 21 residues. CDR1 and CDR2 from the germline V gene are SGHVS and FQNEAQ. The V and J ends lost 5 bases and 3 bases respectively, with 31 bases between them. The full variable domain, with the rest looked up from reference TRBV7-8 and TRBJ1-4, is GAGVSQSPRYKVAKRGQDVALRCDPISGHVSLFWYQQALGQGPEFLTYFQNEAQLDKSGLPSDRFFAERPEGSVSTLKIQRTQQEDSAVYLCASSPSSAGRVGWMANEKLFFGSGTQLSVL.